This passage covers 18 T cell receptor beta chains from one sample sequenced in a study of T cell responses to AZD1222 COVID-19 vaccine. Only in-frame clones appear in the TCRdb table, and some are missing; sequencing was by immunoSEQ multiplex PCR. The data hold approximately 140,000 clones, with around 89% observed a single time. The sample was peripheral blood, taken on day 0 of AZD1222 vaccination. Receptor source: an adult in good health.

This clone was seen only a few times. The CDR3 DNA is TGCAGCGCCCCGGCCGGGGGCTGGTATGGCTACACCTTC. As protein: CSAPAGGWYGYTF. The J gene is TRBJ1-2, the V gene TRBV29-1; TRBD1 might be the D (6 bases). The CDR3 loop spans 13 amino acids. The germline V gene encodes CDR1 SQVTM and CDR2 ANQGSEA. The ends were cut back, 7 bases at V and 5 bases at J, with 17 bases in the middle.

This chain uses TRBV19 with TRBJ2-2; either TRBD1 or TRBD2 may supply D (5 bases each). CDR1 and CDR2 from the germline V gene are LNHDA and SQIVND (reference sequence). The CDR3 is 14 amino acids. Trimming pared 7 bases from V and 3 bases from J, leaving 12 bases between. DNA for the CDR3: TGTGCCAGTAACGTCCGGGGCGACACCGGGGAGCTGTTTTTT. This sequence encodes CASNVRGDTGELFF.

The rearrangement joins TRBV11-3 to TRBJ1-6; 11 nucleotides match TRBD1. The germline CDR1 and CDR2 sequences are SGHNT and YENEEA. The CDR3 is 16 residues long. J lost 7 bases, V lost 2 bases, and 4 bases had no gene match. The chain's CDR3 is CASSLMDRGLNSPLHF. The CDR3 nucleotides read TGTGCCAGCAGCTTAATGGACAGGGGGCTCAATTCACCCCTCCACTTT.

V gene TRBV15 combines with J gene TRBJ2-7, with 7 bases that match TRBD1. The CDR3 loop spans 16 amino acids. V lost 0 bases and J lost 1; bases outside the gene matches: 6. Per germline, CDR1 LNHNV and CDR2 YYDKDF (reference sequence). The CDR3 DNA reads TGTGCCACCAGCAGAGACATCGGGACAGAATCCTACGAGCAGTACTTC. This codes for CATSRDIGTESYEQYF.

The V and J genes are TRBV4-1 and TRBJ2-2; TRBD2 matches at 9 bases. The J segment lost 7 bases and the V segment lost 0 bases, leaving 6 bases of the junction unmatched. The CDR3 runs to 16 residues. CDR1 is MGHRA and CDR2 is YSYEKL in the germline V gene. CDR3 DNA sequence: TGCGCCAGCAGCCAAGAGCTGCGGGGGGGCTTCGGGGAGCTGTTTTTT. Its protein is CASSQELRGGFGELFF.

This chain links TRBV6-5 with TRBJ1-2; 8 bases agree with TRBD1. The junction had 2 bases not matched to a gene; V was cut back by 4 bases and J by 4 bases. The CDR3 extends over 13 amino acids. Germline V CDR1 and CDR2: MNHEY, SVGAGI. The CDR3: CASSSDRVYGYTF. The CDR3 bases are TGTGCCAGCAGTTCGGACAGGGTCTATGGCTACACCTTC.

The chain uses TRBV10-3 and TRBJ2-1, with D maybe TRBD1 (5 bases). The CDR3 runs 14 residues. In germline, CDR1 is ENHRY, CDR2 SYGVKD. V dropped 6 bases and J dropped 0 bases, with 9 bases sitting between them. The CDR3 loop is CAIRQGDSYNEQFF. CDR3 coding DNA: TGTGCCATCAGGCAAGGGGACTCCTACAATGAGCAGTTCTTC.

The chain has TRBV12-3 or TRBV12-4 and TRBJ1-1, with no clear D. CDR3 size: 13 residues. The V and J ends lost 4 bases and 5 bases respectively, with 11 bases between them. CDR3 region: CASSSGRWTEAFF. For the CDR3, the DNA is TGTGCCAGCAGTTCTGGTAGGTGGACTGAAGCTTTCTTT.

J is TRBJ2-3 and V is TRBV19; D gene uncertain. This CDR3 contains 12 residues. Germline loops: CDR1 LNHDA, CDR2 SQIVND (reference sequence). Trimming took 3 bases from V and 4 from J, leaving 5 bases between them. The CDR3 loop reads CASSITADTQYF. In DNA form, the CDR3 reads TGTGCCAGTAGTATCACTGCAGATACGCAGTATTTT.

The CDR3 nucleotides read TGTGCCAGCAGCTTAACAGCGGGGGGATACAATGAGCAGTTCTTC. Translated, it gives CASSLTAGGYNEQFF. V and J are TRBV7-2 and TRBJ2-1, with 9 bases matching TRBD2. The length of the CDR3 is 15 residues. Trimming took 2 bases from V and 4 from J; bases not matched to a gene: 3. The germline V gene has CDR1 SGHTA and CDR2 FQGNSA.

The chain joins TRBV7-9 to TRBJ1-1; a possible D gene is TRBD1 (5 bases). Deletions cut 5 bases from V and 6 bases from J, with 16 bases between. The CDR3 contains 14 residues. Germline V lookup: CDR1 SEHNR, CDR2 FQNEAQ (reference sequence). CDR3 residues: CASSLGTPKAEAFF. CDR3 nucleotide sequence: TGTGCCAGCAGCCTCGGGACCCCGAAGGCTGAAGCTTTCTTT.

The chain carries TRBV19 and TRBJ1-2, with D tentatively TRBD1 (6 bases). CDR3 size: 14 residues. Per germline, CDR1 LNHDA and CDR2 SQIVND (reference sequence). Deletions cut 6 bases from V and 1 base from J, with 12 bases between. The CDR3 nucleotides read TGTGCCAGTAGGGTCAGGGGTATTAACTATGGCTACACCTTC. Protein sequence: CASRVRGINYGYTF.

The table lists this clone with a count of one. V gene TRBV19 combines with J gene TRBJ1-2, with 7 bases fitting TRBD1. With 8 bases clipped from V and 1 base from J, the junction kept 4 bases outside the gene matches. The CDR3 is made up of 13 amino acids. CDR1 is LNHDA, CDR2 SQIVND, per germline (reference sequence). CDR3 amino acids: CASGGQLNYGYTF. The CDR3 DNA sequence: TGTGCCAGTGGGGGACAGCTTAACTATGGCTACACCTTC.

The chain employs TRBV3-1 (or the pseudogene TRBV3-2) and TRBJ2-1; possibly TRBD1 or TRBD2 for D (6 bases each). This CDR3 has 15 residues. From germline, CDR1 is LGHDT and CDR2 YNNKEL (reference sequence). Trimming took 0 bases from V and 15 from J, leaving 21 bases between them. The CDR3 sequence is CASSQDPSGPGARFF. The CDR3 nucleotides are TGTGCCAGCAGCCAAGACCCTTCCGGGCCGGGGGCCCGGTTCTTC.

CDR3 DNA: TGTGCCAGCAGTTCGGCCGGGAGTGCCATTCAGTACTTC. This sequence encodes CASSSAGSAIQYF. This sequence joins TRBV28 and TRBJ2-4; the D gene is possibly TRBD2 (6 bases). The CDR3 extends over 13 amino acids. With 4 bases removed from V and 9 bases from J, the gap between germline ends came to 13 bases. Germline V CDR1 and CDR2: MDHEN, SYDVKM.

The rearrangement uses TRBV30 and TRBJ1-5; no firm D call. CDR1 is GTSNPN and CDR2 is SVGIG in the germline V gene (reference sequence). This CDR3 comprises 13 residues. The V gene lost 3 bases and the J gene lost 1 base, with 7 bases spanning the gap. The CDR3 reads CAWSSGSNQPQHF. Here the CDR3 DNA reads TGTGCCTGGAGCAGCGGGAGCAATCAGCCCCAGCATTTT.

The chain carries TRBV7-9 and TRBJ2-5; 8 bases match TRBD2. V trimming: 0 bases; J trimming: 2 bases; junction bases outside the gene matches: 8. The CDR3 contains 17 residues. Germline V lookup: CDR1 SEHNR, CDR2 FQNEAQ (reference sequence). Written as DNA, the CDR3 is TGTGCCAGCAGCTTAGCCGAGACTAGCGTGGGACAAGAGACCCAGTACTTC. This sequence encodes CASSLAETSVGQETQYF.

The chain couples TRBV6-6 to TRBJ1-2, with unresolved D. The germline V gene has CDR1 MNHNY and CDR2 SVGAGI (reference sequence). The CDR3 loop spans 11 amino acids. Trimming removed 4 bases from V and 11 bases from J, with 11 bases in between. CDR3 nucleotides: TGTGCCAGCAGTTCGACTCAGTTTTACACCTTC. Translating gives CASSSTQFYTF.